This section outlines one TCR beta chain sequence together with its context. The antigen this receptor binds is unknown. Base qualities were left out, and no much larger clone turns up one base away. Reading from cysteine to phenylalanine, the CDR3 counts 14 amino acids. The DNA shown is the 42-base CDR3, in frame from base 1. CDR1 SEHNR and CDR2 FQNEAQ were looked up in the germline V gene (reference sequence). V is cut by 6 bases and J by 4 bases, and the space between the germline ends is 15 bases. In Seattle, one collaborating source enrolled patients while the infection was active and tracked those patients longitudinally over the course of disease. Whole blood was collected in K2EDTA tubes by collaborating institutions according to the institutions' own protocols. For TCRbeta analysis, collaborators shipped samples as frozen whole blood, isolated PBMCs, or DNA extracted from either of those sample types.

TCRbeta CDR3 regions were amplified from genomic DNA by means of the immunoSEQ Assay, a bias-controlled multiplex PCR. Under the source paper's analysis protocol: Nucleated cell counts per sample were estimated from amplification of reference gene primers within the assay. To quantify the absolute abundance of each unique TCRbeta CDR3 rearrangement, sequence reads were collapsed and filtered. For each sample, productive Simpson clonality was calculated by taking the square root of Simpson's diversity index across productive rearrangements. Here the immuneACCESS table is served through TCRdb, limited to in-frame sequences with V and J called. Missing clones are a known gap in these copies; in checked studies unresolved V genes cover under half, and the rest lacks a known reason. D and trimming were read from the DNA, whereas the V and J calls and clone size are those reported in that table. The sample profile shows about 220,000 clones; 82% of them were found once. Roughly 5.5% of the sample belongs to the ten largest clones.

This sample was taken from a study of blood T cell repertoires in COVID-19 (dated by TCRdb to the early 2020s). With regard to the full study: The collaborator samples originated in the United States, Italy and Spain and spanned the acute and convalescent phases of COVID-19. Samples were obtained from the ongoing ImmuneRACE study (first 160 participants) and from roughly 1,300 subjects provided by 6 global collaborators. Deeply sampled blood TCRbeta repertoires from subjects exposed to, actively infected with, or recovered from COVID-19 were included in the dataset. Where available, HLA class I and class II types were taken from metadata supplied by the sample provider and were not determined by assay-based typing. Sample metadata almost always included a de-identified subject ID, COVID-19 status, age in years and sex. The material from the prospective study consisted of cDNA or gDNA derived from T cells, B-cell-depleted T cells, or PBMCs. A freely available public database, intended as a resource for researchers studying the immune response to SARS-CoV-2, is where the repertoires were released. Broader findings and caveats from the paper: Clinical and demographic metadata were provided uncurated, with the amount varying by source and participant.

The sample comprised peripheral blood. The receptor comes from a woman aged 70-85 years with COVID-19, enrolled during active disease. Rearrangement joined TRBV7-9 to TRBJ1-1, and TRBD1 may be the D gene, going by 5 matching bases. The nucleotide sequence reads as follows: TGTGCCAGCAGTTTGGACATTAAGAGCACTGAAGCTTTCTTT. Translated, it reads CASSLDIKSTEAFF.